Here is one TCR beta chain with its context. This CDR3 region has 15 residues. The germline gives CDR1 SGHTA, CDR2 FQGTGA. With V trimmed by 6 bases and J by 7 bases, 11 bases remained unmatched. The data were obtained in a study of blood T cell repertoires in COVID-19. Study-wide context: Collection of acute and convalescent COVID-19 samples took place in the United States, Italy and Spain. Sample material is recorded as cDNA or gDNA derived from T cells, B-cell-depleted T cells, or PBMCs.

Authors' analysis steps: Amplification of reference gene primers was used by the study to estimate nucleated cell counts. Measured with immunoSEQ multiplex PCR; TCRdb has only the in-frame clones, and not every one. For V, J and clone size, that table is used; D and trimming come from the DNA. The sample lists over 55,000 clones; around 86% were seen once. Sequencing used peripheral blood. The chain has TRBV7-3 and TRBJ2-1, with TRBD2 identical over 8 bases. The receptor was derived from a man between 50 and 59 years old with active COVID-19. The CDR3 DNA reads TGTGCCAGCAGGTGGAGCGGGAGTCCACAAAATGAGCAGTTCTTC. Encoded protein: CASRWSGSPQNEQFF.